This T cell receptor beta chain emerged from a study of cytomegalovirus exposure and HLA in healthy donors. As for the study in general: HLA-typed donors were the source of some 80 million unique TCRs, which an early data release held.

The PCR employed 60 Vbeta primers together with 13 Jbeta primers. Sequencing used immunoSEQ multiplex PCR; TCRdb keeps in-frame clones, though not all of them. The sample has 100,000 or so clones, more than 75% seen once; the top ten hold roughly 12%. Germline V gene sequence: CDR1 SGDLS, CDR2 YYNGEE. J was trimmed by 0 bases and V by 3 bases; bases with no gene match: 8. This CDR3 comprises 18 residues. The TCR sequence derives from a middle-aged woman in good health and CMV-seropositive. The sequenced material came from PBMCs. The chain couples TRBV9 to TRBJ2-6; 8 nucleotides agree with TRBD2. CDR3 in DNA: TGTGCCAGCAGCGCCCTAAGCGGGGGCACCTCTGGGGCCAACGTCCTGACTTTC. This encodes CASSALSGGTSGANVLTF.